The clone carrying this T cell receptor (beta chain) was counted at least ten times. As yet, its antigen is unknown. This record belongs to a study of regulatory T cells in long-lasting Graves disease. Study background: Antithyroid drugs had been taken under 3 months by newly diagnosed Graves' patients.

Both iRepertoire HTBI primers and Arm-PCR of CDR3 regions were used to build the TCR beta libraries. TCRdb re-derived calls from the multiplex PCR reads in MiXCR, one entry per CDR3 protein. The repertoire includes about 220,000 distinct CDR3 sequences, approximately 20% of them detected once, and approximately 24% sits in the top ten. V lost 4 bases and J 5 bases, leaving 22 bases between the germline ends. CDR1 is SGDLS, CDR2 YYNGEE, per germline. The length of the CDR3 is 16 residues. Time point described: newly diagnosed GD, antithyroid drugs for less than 3 months. Making the TCR library involved RNA that had been extracted from PBMCs. General study points: Peripheral blood, not thyroid tissue, was the sole material studied.

The specimen was peripheral blood mononuclear cells (PBMCs), collected at new diagnosis, from a patient treated with antithyroid drugs. V is TRBV9 and J is TRBJ2-7; no clear D. This receptor was identified in a female donor with Graves disease. The CDR3, as DNA: TGTGCCAGCAGCCAGACCATGGCTAGTTTCGGAGACGAGCAGTACTTC. Its protein product is CASSQTMASFGDEQYF.